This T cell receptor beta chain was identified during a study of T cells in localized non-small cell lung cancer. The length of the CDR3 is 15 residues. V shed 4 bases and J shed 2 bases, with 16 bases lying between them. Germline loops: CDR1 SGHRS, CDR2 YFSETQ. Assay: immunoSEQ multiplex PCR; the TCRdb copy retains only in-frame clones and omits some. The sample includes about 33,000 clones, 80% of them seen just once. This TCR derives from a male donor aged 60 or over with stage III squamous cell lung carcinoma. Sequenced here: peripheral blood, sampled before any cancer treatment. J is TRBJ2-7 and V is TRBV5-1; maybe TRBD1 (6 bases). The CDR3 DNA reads TGCGCCAGCAGCCCCATAGGGGACATGGCCTACGAGCAGTACTTC. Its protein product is CASSPIGDMAYEQYF.